This entry describes one T cell receptor beta chain. Which antigen it targets is not known. Per-base quality was not reported, and no clone a single base away is much larger than it. The data were obtained in a study of technical replicates of blood from a handful of donors (dated by TCRdb to 2017 to 2019). The library was generated by the immunoSEQ multiplex PCR assay. TCRdb took this table from immuneACCESS and kept in-frame rearrangements with V and J called. Such tables lack part of the clones; where checked against another copy, unresolved V genes explain under half of the gap, and the rest is unexplained. Counted in this sample were some 94,000 clones; almost 97% of them appeared once. Around 0.37% of the sample is in the top ten clones. CDR1 and CDR2, looked up from the germline V gene (reference sequence), are DFQATT and SNEGSKA. The germline ends are 5 bases apart after V is trimmed by 4 bases and J by 4 bases. Including cysteine and phenylalanine, the CDR3 has 11 amino acids. Only the CDR3 part of the read is kept: 33 bases, read in frame from the first base.

The receptor chain draws on TRBV20-1 and TRBJ2-1, with the D gene not clear enough to name. The sample comprised T cells isolated from PBMCs. The TCR was taken from a human donor in good health. The sequenced DNA: TGCAGTGCTACCTCTTACAATGAGCAGTTCTTC. It specifies CSATSYNEQFF.